This entry concerns a single T cell receptor beta chain. What it recognizes is unknown. V was pared by 5 bases and J by 2 bases, with 16 bases between. Germline V gives CDR1 SEHNR, CDR2 FQNEAQ (reference sequence). This CDR3 is 16 amino acids long. The data were obtained in a study of OX40 agonist ivuxolimab in advanced cancers. Here immunoSEQ multiplex PCR was the method, and the copy in TCRdb shows in-frame clones only, minus some. Of 100,000 to 150,000 clones listed, about 90% are singletons. Study conclusions and caveats: Mean expanded clone counts were higher in CD8+ than CD4+ T cells. No determination was made of the antigen specificity of the expanded peripheral T cells. Within 6 weeks, CD4+ and CD8+ blood T cells expanded clonally at 0.1 to 3.0 mg/kg.

The input for sequencing was CD4+ or CD8+ T cells sorted from blood, taken in a trial of the OX40 agonist ivuxolimab. This TCR was recovered from an adult with an advanced solid tumor such as melanoma, head and neck, liver or kidney cancer. The chain links TRBV7-9 to TRBJ2-1, with D possibly TRBD2 on 6 matching bases. The CDR3 spells CASSRAEGSAYNEQFF. The CDR3 DNA follows: TGTGCCAGCAGCCGAGCGGAGGGTTCGGCCTACAATGAGCAGTTCTTC.